This TCR beta chain was identified during a study of blood T cell repertoires in COVID-19 (dated by TCRdb to the early 2020s). With regard to the full study: The collaborator samples originated in the United States, Italy and Spain and spanned the acute and convalescent phases of COVID-19. The prospective study material was composed of cDNA or gDNA derived from T cells, B-cell-depleted T cells, or PBMCs. Deeply sampled blood TCRbeta repertoires from subjects exposed to, actively infected with, or recovered from COVID-19 were included in the dataset. A freely available public database, intended as a resource for researchers studying the immune response to SARS-CoV-2, is where the repertoires were released. Samples were obtained from the ongoing ImmuneRACE study (first 160 participants) and from over 1,000 subjects provided by 6 global collaborators. The sample metadata nearly always contained a de-identified subject ID, COVID-19 status, age in years and sex. Where HLA class I and class II types were available, the types were taken from metadata supplied by the sample provider, not from assay-based typing. The paper's findings and limits, for the study overall: The amount of clinical and demographic metadata varied by source and participant and was provided uncurated.

The CDR3 measures 15 amino acids from cysteine to phenylalanine. The kept DNA is CDR3 alone, 45 bases in frame from the first base. Trimming leaves V shorter by 1 base and J shorter by 3 bases, with the junction holding 1 base beyond the gene matches. CDR1 and CDR2 (LGHDT, YNNKEL) derive from the germline V gene (reference sequence). The immunoSEQ Assay, a bias-controlled multiplex PCR, was used to amplify TCRbeta CDR3 regions from genomic DNA. On the study's bioinformatics: Within the assay, amplification of reference gene primers was used to estimate how many nucleated cells each sample contained. To quantify the absolute abundance of each unique TCRbeta CDR3 rearrangement, sequence reads were collapsed and filtered. For each sample, productive Simpson clonality was calculated as the square root of Simpson's diversity index across productive rearrangements. Drawn from immuneACCESS, this table holds only the in-frame rearrangements with V and J called that TCRdb kept. Clones are partly lost; checked studies trace under half to an unresolved V gene and leave the rest unexplained. The D gene and trimming were derived from the DNA, and the V and J assignments and clone size from that table. A total of about 140,000 clones appear in this sample, about four fifths of them only once. 8% to 9% of the sample rests with the top ten.

A word on this clone: The clone's antigen remains unknown. No base qualities exist here, and no much larger clone lies one base off it.

In Seattle, one collaborating source enrolled patients while the infection was active and tracked those patients longitudinally over the course of disease. Each collaborating institution followed its own protocols to collect whole blood in K2EDTA tubes. For TCRbeta analysis, collaborators shipped samples in one of three forms: frozen whole blood, isolated PBMCs, or DNA extracted from either of those sample types. The receptor was isolated from a man aged 30 to 45 with COVID-19, enrolled during active disease. The sample was peripheral blood. The chain links TRBV3-1 (or the pseudogene TRBV3-2) with TRBJ1-3, with TRBD1 identical over 9 junction bases. The CDR3 reads CASSQGQGVGNTIYF. The nucleotides are TGTGCCAGCAGCCAAGGACAGGGGGTTGGAAACACCATATATTTT.